The 13 T cell receptor beta chains below all came from one sample that was sequenced in a study of Ad26.COV2.S vaccination and SARS-CoV-2 variants. Sequenced by immunoSEQ multiplex PCR; TCRdb stores in-frame clones only, minus some. The repertoire has 85,000 to 95,000 clones, approximately 81% of them found once; the top ten carry 15% to 20%. Specimen: peripheral blood, collected after recovery from COVID-19. These receptors were collected from a human donor who had recovered from COVID-19.

This clone was found once. This chain links TRBV19 with TRBJ1-2; 9 bases match TRBD1. The CDR3 covers 14 residues. Germline trimming cut 3 bases from V and 4 bases from J; bases unmatched to any gene: 3. Per germline, CDR1 LNHDA and CDR2 SQIVND (reference sequence). This CDR3 reads CASSMGQGSYGYTF. The CDR3 DNA is TGTGCCAGTAGTATGGGACAGGGAAGCTATGGCTACACCTTC. The full variable domain, rest sourced from reference TRBV19 and TRBJ1-2, is DGGITQSPKYLFRKEGQNVTLSCEQNLNHDAMYWYRQDPGQGLRLIYYSQIVNDFQKGDIAEGYSVSREKKESFPLTVTSAQKNPTAFYLCASSMGQGSYGYTFGSGTRLTVV.

The CDR3 reads CSISVYNEQFF. The CDR3 nucleotides read TGCAGTATTAGCGTTTACAATGAGCAGTTCTTC. This chain connects TRBV29-1 to TRBJ2-1; weak D call: TRBD2 (5 bases). Germline-derived CDR1 and CDR2 are SQVTM and ANQGSEA. The CDR3 runs 11 residues.

The chain employs TRBV6-5 and TRBJ2-7; D may be TRBD2 (6 bases). Germline values: CDR1 MNHEY, CDR2 SVGAGI. V lost 7 bases, J lost 0 bases, and 13 bases lay in between. The CDR3 contains 14 residues. CDR3 in amino acids: CASTRAGSSYEQYF. In nucleotides, the CDR3 is TGTGCCAGCACCAGGGCGGGGAGCTCCTACGAGCAGTACTTC.

The CDR3 reads CASSLTGTGPQHF. The CDR3 coding sequence is TGTGCCAGCAGCTTGACAGGGACTGGGCCCCAGCATTTT. The V call is TRBV7-9, the J call TRBJ1-5; 7 nucleotides agree with TRBD1. The CDR3 contains 13 residues. Germline V CDR1 and CDR2: SEHNR, FQNEAQ (reference sequence). V lost 3 bases to trimming and J lost 9 bases; unmatched junction nucleotides: 5.

V usage is TRBV2 and J usage is TRBJ1-5, with a possible D match to TRBD1 (5 bases). This CDR3 has 14 amino acids. Germline V gives CDR1 SNHLY, CDR2 FYNNEI. V was clipped by 10 bases and J by 4 bases, with 17 bases between them. DNA of the CDR3: TGTGCCACCAGAGAGCCCCAGGGAAATCAGCCCCAGCATTTT. It encodes CATREPQGNQPQHF. Supplemented by reference TRBV2 and TRBJ1-5, the full variable domain reads EPEVTQTPSHQVTQMGQEVILRCVPISNHLYFYWYRQILGQKVEFLVSFYNNEISEKSEIFDDQFSVERPDGSNFTLKIRSTKLEDSAMYFCATREPQGNQPQHFGDGTRLSIL.

This clone showed up just a few times. This CDR3 is also generated by other DNA sequences in the sample. This chain joins TRBV7-2 and TRBJ2-7; no firm D call. The CDR3 runs to 11 residues. V lost 2 bases to trimming and J lost 4 bases, with 3 bases between them. Germline CDR1 and CDR2: SGHTA and FQGNSA. The CDR3 nucleotides read TGTGCCAGCAGCTTATCGTACGAGCAGTACTTC. Translation gives CASSLSYEQYF.

This sequence joins TRBV2 and TRBJ1-1; D is uncertain. The CDR3 consists of 15 residues. Germline CDR1 and CDR2: SNHLY and FYNNEI. The V and J ends lost 7 bases and 0 bases respectively, with 15 bases between them. CDR3 coding DNA: TGTGCCAGCACCCGATTAGGGATTTTGAACACTGAAGCTTTCTTT. Protein sequence: CASTRLGILNTEAFF.

This rearrangement joins TRBV7-6 to TRBJ2-2; D may be TRBD1 (7 bases). Germline V lookup: CDR1 SGHVS, CDR2 FNYEAQ. V was shortened by 5 bases and J by 0 bases, with 22 bases between the two germline ends. This CDR3 contains 19 residues. The CDR3 region is CASSLKEGAAFANTGELFF. For the CDR3, the DNA is TGTGCCAGCAGCCTCAAGGAGGGGGCAGCCTTCGCGAACACCGGGGAGCTGTTTTTT.

The chain has TRBV19 and TRBJ2-7, with D perhaps matching TRBD1 (6 bases). Germline CDR1 reads LNHDA; CDR2 reads SQIVND (reference sequence). The CDR3 is 15 residues long. Trimming shortened V by 5 bases and J by 0 bases, and 14 bases separated the two germline ends. DNA for the CDR3: TGTGCCAGTAGTGCCACAGGGAAGCTCTCCTACGAGCAGTACTTC. It codes for CASSATGKLSYEQYF. The entire variable domain, with the rest obtained from reference TRBV19 and TRBJ2-7, is as follows: DGGITQSPKYLFRKEGQNVTLSCEQNLNHDAMYWYRQDPGQGLRLIYYSQIVNDFQKGDIAEGYSVSREKKESFPLTVTSAQKNPTAFYLCASSATGKLSYEQYFGPGTRLTVT.

The V and J genes are TRBV4-3 and TRBJ2-5; 8 bases align to TRBD1. This CDR3 comprises 15 residues. J lost 2 bases, V lost 4 bases, and 6 bases had no gene match. Germline V lookup: CDR1 LGHNA, CDR2 YSLEER. The CDR3 loop is CASSPGDRMQETQYF. As DNA, the CDR3 is TGCGCCAGCAGCCCCGGGGACAGGATGCAAGAGACCCAGTACTTC.

This clone is a singleton in its sample. The rearrangement uses TRBV2 and TRBJ2-3; 11 nucleotides line up with TRBD2. CDR3 length: 16 amino acids. CDR1 is SNHLY, CDR2 FYNNEI, per germline. Trimming cost V 4 bases and J 2 bases; bases outside gene matches: 5. As DNA, the CDR3 is TGTGCCAGCAGTGTTGAACTAGCGGGAGTCACAGATACGCAGTATTTT. This gives the protein CASSVELAGVTDTQYF.

This chain connects TRBV2 to TRBJ1-5, with 7 bases that match TRBD1. This CDR3 contains 15 residues. V gave up 6 bases and J gave up 1 base; unmatched junction bases: 6. Germline CDR1 reads SNHLY; CDR2 reads FYNNEI. This CDR3 reads CASSADRSSNQPQHF. The CDR3 DNA sequence: TGTGCCAGCAGCGCGGACAGGTCAAGCAATCAGCCCCAGCATTTT.

This sequence joins TRBV3-1 (or the pseudogene TRBV3-2) and TRBJ2-7; 7 bases are a match to TRBD2. CDR1 and CDR2 (germline): LGHDT, YNNKEL (reference sequence). The V segment lost 2 bases and the J segment 2 bases; nucleotides outside the gene matches: 6. The CDR3 is made up of 15 amino acids. In DNA, the CDR3 is TGTGCCAGCAGCCAAAGATCTAGCGGAACCTACGAGCAGTACTTC. The encoded protein is CASSQRSSGTYEQYF.